The present T cell receptor (beta chain) was sequenced within a study of cytotoxic CD8 clonotypes in ibrutinib-treated CLL. Study-wide results and caveats: The clonality rise at ibrutinib response reflected private clonotype expansion. Lymph node repertoires were not studied, and sampling times were unmatched.

To note about this clone: The antigen is not known.

The targeted sequencing depth was 1 in 200,000 to 1 in 1 million T cells. Profiling relied on immunoSEQ multiplex PCR, and the TCRdb table lists in-frame clones only, not all of them. The table lists around 97,000 clones, about 78% of them singletons. Germline V CDR1 and CDR2: SQVTM, ANQGSEA. CDR3 length: 11 amino acids. Deletions cut 7 bases from V and 1 base from J, with 7 bases between. V and J are TRBV29-1 and TRBJ1-1; D is ambiguous. This clonotype originated in a human donor with chronic lymphocytic leukemia. Sequences were derived from PBMCs, sampled after 12 months of ibrutinib treatment. The CDR3 DNA follows: TGCAGCGGGGATTCGAACACTGAAGCTTTCTTT. Its protein product is CSGDSNTEAFF.